This TCR beta chain was profiled in a study of blood T cell repertoires in COVID-19. Turning to the study itself: Collection of acute and convalescent COVID-19 samples took place in the United States, Italy and Spain. Sample material is recorded as cDNA or gDNA derived from T cells, B-cell-depleted T cells, or PBMCs.

Some clones are missing from TCRdb's copy, which holds only in-frame ones; the method was immunoSEQ multiplex PCR. Among tens of thousands of clones listed, 80% to 90% were seen once. Germline loops: CDR1 KGHSH, CDR2 LQKENI. V lost 6 bases and J lost 3; bases outside the gene matches: 7. The CDR3 consists of 15 residues. This receptor was identified in a woman aged 55 to 70 with acute or convalescent COVID-19. The chain recombines TRBV18 with TRBJ1-5, with TRBD1 matching over 8 bases. The source material was peripheral blood. In DNA, the CDR3 is TGTGCCAGCTCCGGGACAGGCGGCTCCAATCAGCCCCAGCATTTT. Translated: CASSGTGGSNQPQHF.